This T cell receptor (beta chain) was profiled in a study of PD-1 blockade in classical Hodgkin lymphoma. TCRdb keeps only in-frame clones here, not all; method: immunoSEQ multiplex PCR. The profile shows about 32,000 clones, 81% of them singletons. Study-level findings and limits: While CD8+ TCR diversity did not rise significantly by C4D1, CD4+ TCR diversity did. The diversity seen at baseline in complete responders resembled that of newly diagnosed patients. Patients starting nivolumab under 1 year after ASCT were excluded. No one has yet defined what causes the repertoire differences, which may be disease activity or prior therapy.

To note about this clone: Its antigen is currently unknown.

Time point meaning: cycle 4 day 1 (C4D1), after more than five weeks of nivolumab. Relapse after autologous stem cell transplantation occurred in every patient, and brentuximab vedotin exposure varied. The clonotype was recovered from a human donor with classical Hodgkin lymphoma. Specimen: peripheral blood mononuclear cells (PBMCs), collected before the fourth cycle of nivolumab.

As DNA, the CDR3 is TGTGCCAGCAGCTTAGGGCTAGCGGGGAGCACAGATACGCAGTATTTT. Translating gives CASSLGLAGSTDTQYF. The rearrangement joins TRBV7-9 to TRBJ2-3; TRBD2 matches at 9 bases. This CDR3 has 16 residues. CDR1 and CDR2 (germline): SEHNR, FQNEAQ (reference sequence). Trimming at V came to 1 base and at J to 0 bases, leaving 2 bases not matched to a gene.